The text below deals with one TCR beta chain. Per germline, CDR1 ENHRY and CDR2 SYGVKD. The length of the CDR3 is 14 residues. The junction had 7 bases not matched to a gene; V was cut back by 6 bases and J by 7 bases. This sample was included in a study of T cells in Graves' hyperthyroidism and ophthalmopathy. Regions amplified from RNA transcripts were the TCR beta CDR3 regions. HTBI primers drove first-round RT-PCR of the TCR CDR3. One entry per CDR3 protein results from TCRdb running MiXCR on the multiplex PCR reads. The top ten hold approximately 49% of the sample, which has under 400,000 distinct CDR3 sequences, around a sixth seen once.

Material: blood. V is TRBV10-3 and J is TRBJ1-5, with 9 positions matching TRBD1. This sequence originates from a woman between 45 and 60 years old with Graves' hyperthyroidism. CDR3 sequence (DNA): TGTGCCATCAGCCCGGGACAGGGTTTCCAGCCCCAGCATTTT. Protein sequence: CAISPGQGFQPQHF.